This T cell receptor beta chain was identified in a study of blood T cell repertoires in COVID-19. As for the study in general: The origin of the acute and convalescent COVID-19 samples was the United States, Italy and Spain. T cells, B-cell-depleted T cells, or PBMCs supplied cDNA or gDNA.

This CDR3 has 14 residues. The germline V gene encodes CDR1 SGHRS and CDR2 YFSETQ. Trimming removed 6 bases from V and 0 bases from J, with 10 bases in between. Seattle patients were enrolled during active infection and followed longitudinally. Original processing methods: By means of reference gene primer amplification, nucleated cell counts were estimated. TCRdb keeps only in-frame clones here, not all; method: immunoSEQ multiplex PCR. For V, J and clone size, that table is used; D and trimming come from the DNA. The sample has around 110,000 clones; 76% are singletons. The TCR comes from a man older than 75 with COVID-19, enrolled during active disease. The sequenced material came from peripheral blood. The chain links TRBV5-1 to TRBJ2-4; D possibly corresponds to TRBD1 (5 bases). The CDR3 bases are TGCGCCAGCAAAGAGACAGTAGCCAAAAACATTCAGTACTTC. It specifies CASKETVAKNIQYF.